The T cell receptor beta chain under discussion was sequenced for a study of T-cell memory formation after mild COVID-19. The V gene end was trimmed by 4 bases and the J gene end by 2 bases; junction bases not matched to a gene: 12. Germline-derived CDR1 and CDR2 are KGHDR and SFDVKD. CDR3 length: 20 residues. Constant-segment primers served in 5'RACE that generated TCR alpha and TCR beta cDNA libraries bearing sample barcodes and UMIs. TCRdb passed the 5' RACE reads through MiXCR, listing each CDR3 protein once. This table holds 400,000 to 500,000 distinct CDR3 sequences, around 20% found once. Study-wide findings and caveats: The authors did not confirm SARS-CoV-2 specificity of second-wave clones peaking day 37. Among contracting clones, CD4+ were mainly CM/EM and CD8+ enriched in EMRA. Within pre-infection memory, some responding clones were found, suggesting cross-reactive memory joined.

A few counts support this clonotype. Its antigen remains unidentified. This TCR derives from an adult woman who had mild COVID-19 (a few samples of this study predate the infection). Cell type and time point are not known. The chain has TRBV24-1 and TRBJ2-3; 15 bases are a match to TRBD2. Source material: PBMCs or a T cell subset sorted from them (not recorded which). The CDR3 sequence is CATSDPSGLAGGRFTDTQYF. For the CDR3, the DNA is TGTGCCACCAGTGACCCATCCGGACTAGCGGGAGGGCGGTTCACAGATACGCAGTATTTT.